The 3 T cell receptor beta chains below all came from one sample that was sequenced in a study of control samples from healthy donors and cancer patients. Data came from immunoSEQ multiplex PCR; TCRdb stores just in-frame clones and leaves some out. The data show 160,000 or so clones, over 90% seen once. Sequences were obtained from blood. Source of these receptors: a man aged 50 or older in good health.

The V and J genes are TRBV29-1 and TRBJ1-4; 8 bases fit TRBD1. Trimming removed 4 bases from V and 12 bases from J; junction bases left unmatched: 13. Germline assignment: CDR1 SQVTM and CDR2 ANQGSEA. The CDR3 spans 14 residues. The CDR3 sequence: CSVALGQGAGELFF. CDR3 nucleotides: TGCAGCGTTGCCCTGGGCCAGGGGGCCGGGGAACTGTTTTTT. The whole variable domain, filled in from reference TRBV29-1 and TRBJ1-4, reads SAVISQKPSRDICQRGTSLTIQCQVDSQVTMMFWYRQQPGQSLTLIATANQGSEATYESGFVIDKFPISRPNLTFSTLTVSNMSPEDSSIYLCSVALGQGAGELFFGSGTQLSVL.

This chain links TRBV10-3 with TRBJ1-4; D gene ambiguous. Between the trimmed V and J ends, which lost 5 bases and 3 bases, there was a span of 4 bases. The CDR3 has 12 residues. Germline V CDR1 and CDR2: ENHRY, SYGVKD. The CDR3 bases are TGTGCCATCAGTCTCTCTAATGAAAAACTGTTTTTT. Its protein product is CAISLSNEKLFF.

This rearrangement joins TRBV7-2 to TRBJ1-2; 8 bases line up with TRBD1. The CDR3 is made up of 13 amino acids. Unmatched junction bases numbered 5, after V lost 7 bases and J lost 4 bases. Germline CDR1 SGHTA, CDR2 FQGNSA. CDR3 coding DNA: TGTGCCAGCACCATCCAGGGGGCCTATGGCTACACCTTC. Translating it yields CASTIQGAYGYTF.